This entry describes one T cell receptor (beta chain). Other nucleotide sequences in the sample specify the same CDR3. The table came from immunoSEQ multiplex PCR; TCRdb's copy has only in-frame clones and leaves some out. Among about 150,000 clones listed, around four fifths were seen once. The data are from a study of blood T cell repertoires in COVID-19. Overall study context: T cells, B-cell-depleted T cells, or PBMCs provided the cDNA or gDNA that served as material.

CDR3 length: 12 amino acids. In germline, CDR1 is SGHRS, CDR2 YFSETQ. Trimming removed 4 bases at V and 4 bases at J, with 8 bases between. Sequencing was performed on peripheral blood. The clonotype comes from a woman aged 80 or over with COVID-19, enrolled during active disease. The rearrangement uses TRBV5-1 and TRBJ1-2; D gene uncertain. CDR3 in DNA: TGCGCCAGCAGCGATGGAGCCTATGGCTACACCTTC. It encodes CASSDGAYGYTF.